The source of this T cell receptor (beta chain) is a study of cytomegalovirus exposure and HLA in healthy donors (dated by TCRdb to between 2016 and 2019). The study in broad terms: In an earlier analysis of roughly 500 of the donors, 276 Gb of sequence data and roughly 100 million unique TCR beta sequences from about 179 million T cells were reported. An early release that covered about 600 HLA-typed donors contained about 300 gigabases of sequencing data and 85 million to 100 million unique TCR sequences. To predict cytomegalovirus infection status, the study combined high-throughput TCR immunosequencing, statistical association of individual TCRs with disease status, and machine learning. In a later genetic analysis, genome-wide SNP genotypes for 398 of the 666 donors were used, and that subset was treated as a discovery cohort. The study aimed to test whether signatures of past pathogen exposure could be identified by cataloging public T cell receptors. In the later analysis, no new phenotypic data were used to find candidate immune exposures; instead, reliance was placed on TCR beta sequences and their occurrence across donors. In an earlier analysis of more than 550 of the donors, high-throughput TCR beta sequencing was used to judge whether each TCR beta V gene segment behaved as functional or pseudogenic. Four to six DR-DQ haplotypes were handled as single units for association and clustering, since linkage in the cohort was strong. Besides the first cohort of around 700 subjects, a separate validation cohort made up of 95 to 150 different subjects was used. Every discovery cohort repertoire had been produced on one sequencing platform. The number of typed donors differed by locus: about 629-630 for A, B, C, DRB1 and DQB1; some 540 for DQA1; approximately 600 for DPA1; and roughly 450 for DPB1. Donor age, sex, ethnicity and CMV serostatus were compiled together with the repertoire data. Among 300 to 450 genotyped donors of the cohort, an average of roughly 240,000 unique TCR beta nucleotide sequences were sequenced per donor, around 18% of them non-productive. Of the 300 to 500 genotyped donors, over 80% were placed in the genetic ancestry cluster associated with self-reported Caucasian donors. HLA typing covered class I and class II loci at four-digit resolution. The study used immunosequencing to profile the T cell repertoires of about 670 subjects and linked those repertoires to cytomegalovirus serostatus. A later analysis re-examined previously published TCR beta repertoires from about 700 donors and added high-resolution HLA genotyping to investigate patterns of TCR occurrence.

The junction shows trimming of 1 base on V and 5 bases on J, plus 14 bases between the germline ends. Reading from cysteine to phenylalanine, the CDR3 counts 15 amino acids. CDR3 DNA is the only sequence kept; it has 45 bases, read in frame from the first base. From a lookup of the germline V gene, CDR1 and CDR2 are MGHRA and YSYEKL. The paper's findings and limits, for the study overall: In an earlier analysis of roughly 560 of the donors, most TCR beta V segments were observed in productive rearrangements about 90% or about 30% of the time, broadly matching IMGT annotations. Only TCR beta chains were sequenced in this cohort, and the absence of alpha or paired-chain data limited detectable features. According to a later analysis, parvovirus B19, influenza, CMV and Epstein-Barr virus appeared linked to several top co-occurrence clusters. Assigning TCR associations to individual alleles was difficult when HLA alleles, especially DR and DQ, strongly co-occurred. While some public TCRs were present in many individuals, most TCR sequences turned up only very rarely across donors. A group of highly shared sequence variants was considered likely to be a technical artifact of the sequencing pipeline. Because the 87-base-pair reads could not distinguish some IMGT-functional V segments, including TRBV6-2 and TRBV6-3, those segments were excluded. A later analysis associated 16,951 TCR beta sequences with specific HLA alleles at a false discovery rate of 0.05. A further reported finding was that TCR beta sequences accurately predicted the HLA-A and HLA-B alleles for most subjects in the first cohort. The earlier analysis of 450 to 700 of the donors excluded some 15 rarely observed V segments, including chromosome 9 orphons, because counts were too low. The authors suggested that the approach could potentially be generalized to other disease states and immunological phenotypes. The study gave a list of 150 to 200 TCR beta chains associated with cytomegalovirus. In a later genetic analysis, a missense DCLRE1C variant was associated with V-gene and J-gene trimming of TCR beta chains, and the association was replicated in an independent cohort. The only immune exposure information available for the cohort was CMV serostatus. HLA typing was unavailable for some donors at each locus, so association tests used only the typed subset. A later genetic analysis reported fewer N-insertions in productive TCRs among donors in an Asian-associated ancestry cluster than the 666-donor mean. In a later analysis, HLA-associated TCR beta chains showed more clonal expansion and lower generation probabilities than non-associated chains that were equally common. In a later analysis, most CMV-associated TCR beta chains were found to appear HLA-restricted, with HLA associations seemingly driven largely by CMV exposure. Cytomegalovirus status was reported to be diagnosed by the classifier with high specificity and sensitivity in both the original and validation cohorts. Linkage disequilibrium might explain the correlated functional status among segregating V segments, but an unknown experimental factor could not be ruled out. In a later analysis, TCR association rates were found to vary across HLA loci, with the most associated TCRs seen for DRB1 alleles and the fewest for HLA-C alleles. In vitro tests confirmed that a few of the cytomegalovirus-associated TCR beta chains recognize cytomegalovirus antigens. Roughly uniform sequencing depth across donors was assumed in presence/absence analyses, although this assumption may not hold.

Library generation was performed with the immunoSEQ multiplex PCR assay. For the multiplex PCR, a mixture combining 60 forward primers for TCR Vbeta segments and 13 reverse primers for TCR Jbeta segments was used. A multiplex PCR assay on genomic DNA amplified the CDR3 region of rearranged TCR beta genes. The amplified TCR beta libraries were sequenced on the Illumina HiSeq System as 87-base-pair reads. In the original analysis: A later analysis counted tens of millions of unique TCR beta chains across the 700 or so repertoires, and 10 million to 11 million of these chains were shared by at least two donors. A nearest-neighbor algorithm error-corrected the raw reads and collapsed the reads into unique sequences, merging closely related sequences to remove PCR and sequencing errors. CDR3 sequences were aligned to IMGT reference sequences to assign V, D and J gene segments. For a sequence to be retained, a match of at least six nucleotides to both a V gene segment and a J gene segment was required. Rearrangements were classified as productive when the CDR3 lacked stop codons and remained in frame with V and J, and all other rearrangements were classified as non-productive. Following IMGT convention, CDR3 was defined as the stretch from the second conserved V-encoded cysteine up to the conserved J-encoded phenylalanine. The earlier analysis of about 560 of the donors excluded any sequence lacking an unambiguous match to a single V gene segment. An earlier analysis of almost 600 of the donors classified V segments as functional when productive rearrangements were above 56.7% and as segregating when the standard deviation between donors was above 5%. To diagnose cytomegalovirus status from the catalog of TCR beta chain sequences, a statistical classification framework was built. A later analysis assigned V and J genes by comparing TCR nucleotide sequences with IMGT/GENE-DB human TR gene sequences. The TCRdist pipeline was used in a later analysis to assign CDR3 sequences and most-parsimonious VDJ recombination scenarios. In a later analysis, each TCR beta chain was defined by its CDR3 amino acid sequence together with its V-gene family, and reads lacking a unique V-gene family were excluded. In a later analysis, 450 to 600 highly shared, low-generation-probability nucleotide sequences were removed to address suspected cross-contamination and a sequencing artifact. For each public chain, a later analysis derived a clonal expansion index from normalized ranks of inferred template counts within each repertoire. In a later analysis, generation probabilities were computed with a VDJ recombination model fitted to out-of-frame rearrangements, and the resulting probabilities were checked against IGoR. A later analysis scored TCR-TCR, TCR-HLA and TCR-CMV co-occurrence with hypergeometric tests, applying a repertoire-size bias correction to TCR pairs. In a later analysis, false discovery rates were estimated by permuting HLA or CMV assignments 20 times. A later analysis grouped co-occurring TCRs with DBSCAN, adding TCRdist sequence similarity when clustering within HLA-allele-positive subsets. Repertoires with fewer than 30,000 or more than 120,000 public chains were left out of co-occurrence clustering, as were about 5 repertoires with anomalous nucleotide sharing. TCRdb provides this immuneACCESS table in a form limited to in-frame rearrangements. Some clones are lacking; in checked studies, under half of them reflect an unresolved V gene, and why the rest are absent is not known. V, J and clone size are taken as reported in that table, and D and trimming were inferred from the DNA itself. This sample comprises nearly 200,000 clones, 75% to 90% of them detected only once. The ten largest clonotypes hold around 1.2% of the sample.

On this clone itself: The specificity of this receptor is unknown. No clone much larger than this one lies a single base away; base qualities are absent.

In total, more than 500 healthy bone marrow donors made up the cohort. At the time of sampling, every cohort member was nominally healthy, though immune exposures that went unrecorded were likely present. The donor was CMV seronegative and belonged to the group of more than 300 seronegative cohort members. Every donor gave a peripheral blood sample, and the peripheral blood mononuclear cells from that sample were used for TCR beta sequencing. Genomic DNA extraction from the blood cell samples was performed with the Qiagen DNeasy Blood Extraction Kit. The rearrangement combines TRBV4-1 with TRBJ1-2; TRBD1 is a possible D gene, resting on 6 matching bases. The source of this sequence is a man aged 25 to 40 in good health and CMV-seronegative. The sample taken for sequencing was PBMCs. CDR3 sequence: CASSQVVGGVYGYTF. The bases read TGCGCCAGCAGCCAAGTTGTAGGGGGGGTTTATGGCTACACCTTC.